This entry describes one T cell receptor beta chain. Its binding antigen is unknown. Base quality data are lacking; no much larger clone is found one base away. The collaborating institutions used their own protocols to collect whole blood in K2EDTA tubes. For TCRbeta analysis, collaborators shipped samples in one of three forms: frozen whole blood, isolated PBMCs, or DNA extracted from either of those sample types. Germline trimming: 4 bases from V, 2 bases from J; junction bases outside gene matches: 12. Taken from cysteine to phenylalanine, the CDR3 has 17 residues. Of all the DNA, just the CDR3 is kept, 51 bases in frame from base 1. Via the germline V gene, CDR1 is SGHRS and CDR2 YFSETQ. These data come from a study of blood T cell repertoires in COVID-19 (TCRdb year 2020). For the study in its entirety: Collaborator samples came from the United States, Italy and Spain and covered acute and convalescent phases of COVID-19. Where available, HLA class I and class II types were obtained from metadata supplied by the sample provider rather than from assay-based typing. Samples came from the ongoing ImmuneRACE study (first 160 participants) plus 1,254 subjects from 6 global collaborators. The repertoires were released in a freely available public database intended as a resource for research on the immune response to SARS-CoV-2. Subjects who had been exposed to COVID-19, were actively infected with it, or had recovered from it provided the deeply sampled blood TCRbeta repertoires that made up the dataset. Nearly every sample came with metadata listing a de-identified subject ID, COVID-19 status, age in years and sex. The prospective study material was composed of cDNA or gDNA derived from T cells, B-cell-depleted T cells, or PBMCs.

General conclusions and limits of the study: Clinical and demographic metadata were provided uncurated, with the amount varying by source and participant.

The immunoSEQ Assay, a bias-controlled multiplex PCR, was used to amplify TCRbeta CDR3 regions from genomic DNA. The paper's processing steps were these. The number of nucleated cells in each sample was estimated by amplification of reference gene primers within the assay. Sequence reads were collapsed and filtered to measure the absolute abundance of every unique TCRbeta CDR3 rearrangement. Productive Simpson clonality was computed per sample as the square root of Simpson's diversity index over productive rearrangements. TCRdb re-hosts the immuneACCESS table, in-frame sequences only. Its copies lack some clones; in the studies checked, an unresolved V gene accounts for under half of them, and the cause for the rest is not known. Clone size and V and J calls were adopted from that table, with D and trimming inferred from the DNA. For this sample the table gives tens of thousands of clones, of which 83% were detected only once. Around 41% of the sample is held by the ten biggest clonotypes.

The TCR comes from a man at least 80 years old with acute or convalescent COVID-19. The rearrangement combines TRBV5-1 with TRBJ1-5; TRBD1 lines up with 7 middle nucleotides. Sequencing was done on a sample of peripheral blood. The CDR3 protein: CASSPDLGTVGNQPQHF. Here is the DNA: TGCGCCAGCAGCCCAGATCTAGGGACAGTCGGCAATCAGCCCCAGCATTTT.